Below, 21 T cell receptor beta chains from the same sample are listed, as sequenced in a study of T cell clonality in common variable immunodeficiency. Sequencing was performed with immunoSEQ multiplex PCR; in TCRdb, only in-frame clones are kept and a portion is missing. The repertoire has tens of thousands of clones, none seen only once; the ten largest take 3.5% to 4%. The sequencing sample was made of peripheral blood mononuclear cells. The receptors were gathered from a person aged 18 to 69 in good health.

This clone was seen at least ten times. The CDR3 bases that were read are TGTGCCAGCAGCTTCAGATATGCAGATACG. Protein: CASSFRYADT. The full CDR3 sequence reads CASSFRYADTQYF. The chain employs TRBV5-6 and TRBJ2-3; D not certain. The read stops 3 residues short of the end of the CDR3; the missing end is completed from the germline J gene. This CDR3 region has 13 residues. CDR1 is SGHDT, CDR2 YYEEEE, per germline. Trimming stripped 2 bases from V and 4 bases from J, with 8 bases between.

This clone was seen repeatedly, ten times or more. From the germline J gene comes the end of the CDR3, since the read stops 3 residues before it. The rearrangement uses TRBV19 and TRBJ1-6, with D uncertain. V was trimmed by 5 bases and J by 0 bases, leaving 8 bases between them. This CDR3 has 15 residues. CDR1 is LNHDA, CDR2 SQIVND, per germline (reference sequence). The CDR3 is CASSARSSYNSPLHF. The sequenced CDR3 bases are TGTGCCAGTAGTGCCAGGAGCTCCTATAATTCACCC.

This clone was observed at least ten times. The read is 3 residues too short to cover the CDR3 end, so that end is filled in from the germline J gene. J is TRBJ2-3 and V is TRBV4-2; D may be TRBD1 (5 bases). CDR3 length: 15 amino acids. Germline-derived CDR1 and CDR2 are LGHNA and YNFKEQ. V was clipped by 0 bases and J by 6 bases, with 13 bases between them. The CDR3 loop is CASSQDRRVVDTQYF. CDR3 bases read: TGTGCCAGCAGCCAAGATCGCAGGGTCGTGGATACG.

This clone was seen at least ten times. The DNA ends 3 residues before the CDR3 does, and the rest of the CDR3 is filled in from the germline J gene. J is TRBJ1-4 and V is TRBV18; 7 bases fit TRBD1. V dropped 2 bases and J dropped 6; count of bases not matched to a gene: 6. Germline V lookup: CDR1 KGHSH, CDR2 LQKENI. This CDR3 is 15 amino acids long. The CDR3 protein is CASSPNTGVDEKLFF. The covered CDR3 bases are TGTGCCAGCTCACCAAACACAGGGGTGGATGAAAAA.

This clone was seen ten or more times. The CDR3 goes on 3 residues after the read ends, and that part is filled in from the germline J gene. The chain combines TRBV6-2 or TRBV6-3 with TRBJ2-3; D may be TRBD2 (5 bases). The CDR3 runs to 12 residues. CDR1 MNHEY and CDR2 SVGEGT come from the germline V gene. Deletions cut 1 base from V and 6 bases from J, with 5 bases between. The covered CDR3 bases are TGTGCCAGCAGTTACTTAGCGGATACG. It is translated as CASSYLADT. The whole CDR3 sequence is CASSYLADTQYF.

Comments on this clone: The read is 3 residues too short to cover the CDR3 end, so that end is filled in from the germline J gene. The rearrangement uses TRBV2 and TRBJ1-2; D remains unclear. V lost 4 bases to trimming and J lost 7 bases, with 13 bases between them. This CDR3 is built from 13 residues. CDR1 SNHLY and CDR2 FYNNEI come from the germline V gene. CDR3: CASSAQSNAGYTF. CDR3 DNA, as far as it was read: TGTGCCAGCAGTGCACAGTCTAACGCTGGC.

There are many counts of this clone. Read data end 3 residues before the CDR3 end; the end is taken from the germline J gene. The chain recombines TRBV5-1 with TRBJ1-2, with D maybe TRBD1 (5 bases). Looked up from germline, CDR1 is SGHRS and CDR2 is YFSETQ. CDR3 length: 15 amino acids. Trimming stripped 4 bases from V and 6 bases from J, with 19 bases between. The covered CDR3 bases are TGCGCCAGCAGCACCGGCGACGGGGGTCCTCATGGC. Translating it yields CASSTGDGGPHG. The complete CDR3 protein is CASSTGDGGPHGYTF.

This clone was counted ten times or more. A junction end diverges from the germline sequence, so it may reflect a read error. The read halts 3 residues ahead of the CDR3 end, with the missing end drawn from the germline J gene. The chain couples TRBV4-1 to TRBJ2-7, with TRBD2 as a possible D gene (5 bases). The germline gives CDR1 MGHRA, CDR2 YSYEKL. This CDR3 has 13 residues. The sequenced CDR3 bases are TGCGCCGGCAGCCCGACGAGCGGAGGCGAG. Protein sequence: CAGSPTSGGE. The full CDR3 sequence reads CAGSPTSGGEQYF.

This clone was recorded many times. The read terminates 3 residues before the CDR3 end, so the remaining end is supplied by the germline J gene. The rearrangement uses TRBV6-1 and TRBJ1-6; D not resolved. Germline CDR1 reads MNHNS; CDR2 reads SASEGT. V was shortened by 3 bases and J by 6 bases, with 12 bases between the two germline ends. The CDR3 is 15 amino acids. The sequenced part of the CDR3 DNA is TGTGCCAGCAGTGAGGGCTTGGCCTTTAATTCACCC. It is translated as CASSEGLAFNSP. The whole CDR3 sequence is CASSEGLAFNSPLHF.

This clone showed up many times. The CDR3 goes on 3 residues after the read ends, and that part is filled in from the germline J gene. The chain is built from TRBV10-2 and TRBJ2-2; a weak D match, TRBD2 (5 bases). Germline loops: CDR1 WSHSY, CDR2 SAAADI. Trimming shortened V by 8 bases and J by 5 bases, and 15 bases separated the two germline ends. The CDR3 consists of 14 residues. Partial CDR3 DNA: TGCGCCAGCCGTTGGTCTAGCAGTACCGGGGAG. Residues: CASRWSSSTGE. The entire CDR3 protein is CASRWSSSTGELFF.

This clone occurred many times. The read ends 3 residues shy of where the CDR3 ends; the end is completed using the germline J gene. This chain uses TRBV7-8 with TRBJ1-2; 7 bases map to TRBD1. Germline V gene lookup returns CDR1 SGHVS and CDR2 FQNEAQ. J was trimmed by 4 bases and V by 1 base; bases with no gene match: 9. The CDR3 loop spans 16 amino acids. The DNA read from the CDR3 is TGTGCCAGCAGCTTAGGGAGGGGACAGCCCATCTATGGC. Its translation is CASSLGRGQPIYG. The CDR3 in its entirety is CASSLGRGQPIYGYTF.

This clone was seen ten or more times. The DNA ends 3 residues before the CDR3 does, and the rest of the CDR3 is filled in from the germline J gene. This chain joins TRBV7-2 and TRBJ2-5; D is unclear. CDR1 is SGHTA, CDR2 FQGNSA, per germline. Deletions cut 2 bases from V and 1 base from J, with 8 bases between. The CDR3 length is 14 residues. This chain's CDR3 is CASSLRTAQETQYF. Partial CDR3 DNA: TGTGCCAGCAGCTTAAGAACAGCCCAAGAGACC.

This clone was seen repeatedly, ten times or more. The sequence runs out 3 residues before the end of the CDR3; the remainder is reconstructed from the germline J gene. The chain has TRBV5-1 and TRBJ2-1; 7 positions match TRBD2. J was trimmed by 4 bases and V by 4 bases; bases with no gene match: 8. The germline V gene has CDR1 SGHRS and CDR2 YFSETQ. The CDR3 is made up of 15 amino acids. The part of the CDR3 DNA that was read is TGCGCCAGCAGCGCCGGGTCTAGCGGATACAATGAG. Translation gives CASSAGSSGYNE. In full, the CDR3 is CASSAGSSGYNEQFF.

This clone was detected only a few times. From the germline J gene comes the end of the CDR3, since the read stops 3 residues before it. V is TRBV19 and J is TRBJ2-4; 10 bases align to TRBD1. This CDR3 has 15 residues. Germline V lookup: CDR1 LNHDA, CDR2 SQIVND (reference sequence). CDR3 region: CASSIRRQGAGGQYF. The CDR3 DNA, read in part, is TGTGCCAGTAGTATCCGGCGACAGGGGGCAGGCGGT.

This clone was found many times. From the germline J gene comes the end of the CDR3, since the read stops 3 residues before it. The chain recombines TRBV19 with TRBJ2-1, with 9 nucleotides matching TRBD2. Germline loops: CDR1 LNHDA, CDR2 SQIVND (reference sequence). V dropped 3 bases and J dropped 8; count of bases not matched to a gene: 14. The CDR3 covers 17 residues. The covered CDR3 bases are TGTGCCAGTAGTATGCGGCGGGAGGGCCTTTTCTTTCATGAG. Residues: CASSMRREGLFFHE. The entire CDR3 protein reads CASSMRREGLFFHEQFF. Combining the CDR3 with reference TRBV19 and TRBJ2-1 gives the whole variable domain DGGITQSPKYLFRKEGQNVTLSCEQNLNHDAMYWYRQDPGQGLRLIYYSQIVNDFQKGDIAEGYSVSREKKESFPLTVTSAQKNPTAFYLCASSMRREGLFFHEQFFGPGTRLTVL.

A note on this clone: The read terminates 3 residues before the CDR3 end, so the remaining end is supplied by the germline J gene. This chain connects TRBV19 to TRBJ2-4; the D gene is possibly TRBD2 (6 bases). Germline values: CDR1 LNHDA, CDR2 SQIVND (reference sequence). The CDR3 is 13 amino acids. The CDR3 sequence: CASSPEGEQGQYF. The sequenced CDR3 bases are TGTGCCAGTAGCCCGGAGGGCGAGCAGGGT.

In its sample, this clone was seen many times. CDR3 loop: CASGLSGGNIQYF. CDR3 bases read: TGTGCTAGTGGTTTGTCCGGGGGAAACATT. The chain joins TRBV12-5 to TRBJ2-4; a possible D gene is TRBD2 (6 bases). The CDR3 end falls 3 residues outside the read, so it is completed with the germline J gene. V gave up 2 bases and J gave up 6 bases, with 8 bases separating them. The CDR3 has 13 residues. Germline V gives CDR1 LGHNT, CDR2 FRNRAP.

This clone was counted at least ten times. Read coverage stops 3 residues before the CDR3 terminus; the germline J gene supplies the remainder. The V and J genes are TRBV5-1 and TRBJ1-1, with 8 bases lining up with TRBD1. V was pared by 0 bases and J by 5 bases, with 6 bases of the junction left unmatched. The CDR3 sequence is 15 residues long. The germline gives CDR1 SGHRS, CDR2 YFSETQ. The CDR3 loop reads CASSLALTGETEAFF. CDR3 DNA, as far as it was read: TGCGCCAGCAGCTTGGCTCTGACAGGGGAAACTGAA.

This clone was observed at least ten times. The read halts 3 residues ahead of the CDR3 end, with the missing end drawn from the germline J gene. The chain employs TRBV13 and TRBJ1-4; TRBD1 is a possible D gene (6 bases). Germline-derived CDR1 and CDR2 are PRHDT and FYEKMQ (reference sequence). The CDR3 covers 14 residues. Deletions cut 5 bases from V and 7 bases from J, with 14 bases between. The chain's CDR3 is CASSPGRGGEKLFF. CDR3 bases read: TGTGCCAGCAGCCCCGGAAGGGGGGGTGAAAAA.

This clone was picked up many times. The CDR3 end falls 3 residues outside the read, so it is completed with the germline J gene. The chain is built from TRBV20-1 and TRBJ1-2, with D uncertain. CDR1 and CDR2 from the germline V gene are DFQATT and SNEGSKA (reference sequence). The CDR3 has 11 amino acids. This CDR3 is CSAPSGGGYTF. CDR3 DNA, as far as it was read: TGCAGTGCCCCCTCGGGTGGAGGC.

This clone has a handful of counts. CDR3 DNA, as far as it was read: TGTGCCAGTAGCCAGTACAATGAC. Translated: CASSQYND. The complete CDR3 protein is CASSQYNDYTF. The chain carries TRBV19 and TRBJ1-2, with unresolved D. The read terminates 3 residues before the CDR3 end, so the remaining end is supplied by the germline J gene. This CDR3 has 11 amino acids. The germline CDR1 and CDR2 sequences are LNHDA and SQIVND (reference sequence).